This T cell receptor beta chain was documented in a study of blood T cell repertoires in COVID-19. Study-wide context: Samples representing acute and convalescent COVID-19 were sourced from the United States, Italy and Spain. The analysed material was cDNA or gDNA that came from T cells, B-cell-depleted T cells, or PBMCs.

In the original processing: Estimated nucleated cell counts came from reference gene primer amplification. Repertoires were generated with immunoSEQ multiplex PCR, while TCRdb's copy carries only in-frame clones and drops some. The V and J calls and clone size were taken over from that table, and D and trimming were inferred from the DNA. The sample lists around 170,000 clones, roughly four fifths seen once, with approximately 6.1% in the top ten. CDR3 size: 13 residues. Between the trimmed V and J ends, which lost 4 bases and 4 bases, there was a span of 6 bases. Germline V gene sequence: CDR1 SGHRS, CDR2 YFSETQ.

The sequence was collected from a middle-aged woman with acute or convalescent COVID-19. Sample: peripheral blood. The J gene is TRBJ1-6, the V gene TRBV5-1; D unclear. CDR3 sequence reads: CASSESYNSPLHF. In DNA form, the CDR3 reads TGCGCCAGCAGCGAGTCGTATAATTCACCCCTCCACTTT.